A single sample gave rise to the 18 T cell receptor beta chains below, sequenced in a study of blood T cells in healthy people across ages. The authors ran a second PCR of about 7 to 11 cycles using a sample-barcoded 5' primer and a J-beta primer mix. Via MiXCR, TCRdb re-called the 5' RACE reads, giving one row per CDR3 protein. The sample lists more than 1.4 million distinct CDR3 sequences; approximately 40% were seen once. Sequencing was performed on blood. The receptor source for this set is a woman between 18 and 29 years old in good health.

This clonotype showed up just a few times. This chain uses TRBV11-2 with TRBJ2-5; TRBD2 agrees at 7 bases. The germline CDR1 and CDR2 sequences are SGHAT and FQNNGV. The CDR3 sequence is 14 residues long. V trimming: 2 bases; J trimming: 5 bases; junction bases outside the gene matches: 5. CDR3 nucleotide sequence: TGTGCCAGCAGCTTATGGAGGGGAGGGGAGACCCAGTACTTC. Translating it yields CASSLWRGGETQYF.

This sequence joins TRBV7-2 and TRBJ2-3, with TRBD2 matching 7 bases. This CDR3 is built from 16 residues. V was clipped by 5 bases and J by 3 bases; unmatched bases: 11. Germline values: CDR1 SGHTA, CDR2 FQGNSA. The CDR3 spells CASSIAGGGGTDTQYF. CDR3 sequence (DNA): TGTGCCAGCAGCATCGCCGGCGGGGGAGGGACAGATACGCAGTATTTT. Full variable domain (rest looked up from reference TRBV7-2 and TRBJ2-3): GAGVSQSPSNKVTEKGKDVELRCDPISGHTALYWYRQSLGQGLEFLIYFQGNSAPDKSGLPSDRFSAERTGGSVSTLTIQRTQQEDSAVYLCASSIAGGGGTDTQYFGPGTRLTVL.

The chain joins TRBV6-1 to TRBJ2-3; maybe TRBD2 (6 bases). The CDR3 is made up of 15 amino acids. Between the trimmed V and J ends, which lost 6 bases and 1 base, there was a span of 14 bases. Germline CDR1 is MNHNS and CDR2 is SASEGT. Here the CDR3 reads CASRPRGSGTDTQYF. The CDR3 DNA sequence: TGTGCCAGCAGGCCCCGGGGGTCTGGCACAGATACGCAGTATTTT.

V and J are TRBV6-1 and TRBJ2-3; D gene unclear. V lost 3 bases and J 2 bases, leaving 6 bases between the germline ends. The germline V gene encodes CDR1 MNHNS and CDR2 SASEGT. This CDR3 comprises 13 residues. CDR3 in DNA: TGTGCCAGCAGTGATATTTTCACAGATACGCAGTATTTT. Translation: CASSDIFTDTQYF.

CDR3 DNA sequence: TGTGCCAGCAGCCAAGGGGGGGAATCACCCCTCCACTTT. Protein: CASSQGGESPLHF. The V and J genes are TRBV2 and TRBJ1-6, with D perhaps matching TRBD1 (6 bases). The V gene's germline CDR1 is SNHLY and CDR2 FYNNEI. This CDR3 comprises 13 residues. V lost 6 bases and J 10 bases, leaving 13 bases between the germline ends.

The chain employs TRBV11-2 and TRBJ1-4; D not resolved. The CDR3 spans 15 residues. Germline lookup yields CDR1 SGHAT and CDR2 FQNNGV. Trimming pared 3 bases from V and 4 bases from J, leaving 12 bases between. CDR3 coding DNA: TGTGCCAGCAGCTTGCTGGGATTTGATAATGAAAAACTGTTTTTT. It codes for CASSLLGFDNEKLFF.

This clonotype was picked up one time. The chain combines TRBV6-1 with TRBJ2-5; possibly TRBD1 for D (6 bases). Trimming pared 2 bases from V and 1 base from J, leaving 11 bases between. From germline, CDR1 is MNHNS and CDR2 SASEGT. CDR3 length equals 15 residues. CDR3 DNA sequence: TGTGCCAGCAGTGAATCGGGACACAGCCAAGAGACCCAGTACTTC. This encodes CASSESGHSQETQYF.

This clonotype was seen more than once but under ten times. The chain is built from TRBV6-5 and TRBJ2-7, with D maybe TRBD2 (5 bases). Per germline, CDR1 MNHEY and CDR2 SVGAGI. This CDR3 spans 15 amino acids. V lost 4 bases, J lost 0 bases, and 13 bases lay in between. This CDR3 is CASSLTFTSSYEQYF. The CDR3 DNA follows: TGTGCCAGCAGTTTAACTTTTACTAGCTCCTACGAGCAGTACTTC.

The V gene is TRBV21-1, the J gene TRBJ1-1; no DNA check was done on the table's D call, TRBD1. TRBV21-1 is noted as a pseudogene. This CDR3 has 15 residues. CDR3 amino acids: CASSKSGDSNCEAFF. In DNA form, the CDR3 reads TGTGCCAGCAGCAAATCGGGCGACAGTAACTGTGAAGCTTTCTTT.

The chain's CDR3 is CASSLSVPAGEQFF. Here the CDR3 DNA reads TGTGCCAGCAGTTTAAGCGTTCCCGCGGGTGAGCAGTTCTTC. This chain links TRBV12-3 or TRBV12-4 with TRBJ2-1; a weak D match, TRBD2 (5 bases). CDR3 size: 14 residues. The germline V and J ends were trimmed by 2 bases and 9 bases, with 14 bases remaining between them.

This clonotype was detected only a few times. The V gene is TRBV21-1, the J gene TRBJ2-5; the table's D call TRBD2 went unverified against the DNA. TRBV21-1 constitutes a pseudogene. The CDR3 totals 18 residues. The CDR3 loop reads CASSHGCGWVMVLETQYF. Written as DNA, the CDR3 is TGTGCCAGCAGCCATGGTTGCGGGTGGGTAATGGTATTGGAGACCCAGTACTTC.

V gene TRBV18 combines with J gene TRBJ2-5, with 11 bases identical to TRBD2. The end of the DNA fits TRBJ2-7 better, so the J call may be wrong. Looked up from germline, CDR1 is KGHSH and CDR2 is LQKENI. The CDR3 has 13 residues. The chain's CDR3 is CASAGTSGYEQYF. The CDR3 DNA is TGTGCCAGCGCCGGGACTAGCGGCTACGAGCAGTACTTC.

The DNA of the CDR3 is TGCGCCAGCAGCTCGACAGGGGCCGACACCGGGGAGCTGTTTTTT. This encodes CASSSTGADTGELFF. The rearrangement uses TRBV5-1 and TRBJ2-2; 8 nucleotides match TRBD1. With 3 bases clipped from V and 3 bases from J, the junction kept 4 bases outside the gene matches. CDR1 and CDR2 from the germline V gene are SGHRS and YFSETQ. The length of the CDR3 is 15 residues.

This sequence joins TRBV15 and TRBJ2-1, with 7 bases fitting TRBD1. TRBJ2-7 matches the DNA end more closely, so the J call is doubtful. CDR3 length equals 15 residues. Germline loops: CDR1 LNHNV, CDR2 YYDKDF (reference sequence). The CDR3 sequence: CATSTGTVTYNEQYF. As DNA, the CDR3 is TGTGCCACCAGCACCGGGACAGTCACCTACAATGAGCAGTACTTC.

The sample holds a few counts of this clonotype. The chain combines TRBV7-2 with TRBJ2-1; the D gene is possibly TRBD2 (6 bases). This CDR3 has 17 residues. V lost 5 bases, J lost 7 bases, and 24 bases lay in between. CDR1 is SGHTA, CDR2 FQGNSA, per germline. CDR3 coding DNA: TGTGCCAGCAGCCCTAGCGCCCCCAGGATTGCTACGAATGAGCAGTTCTTC. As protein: CASSPSAPRIATNEQFF. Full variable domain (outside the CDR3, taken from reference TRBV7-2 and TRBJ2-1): GAGVSQSPSNKVTEKGKDVELRCDPISGHTALYWYRQSLGQGLEFLIYFQGNSAPDKSGLPSDRFSAERTGGSVSTLTIQRTQQEDSAVYLCASSPSAPRIATNEQFFGPGTRLTVL.

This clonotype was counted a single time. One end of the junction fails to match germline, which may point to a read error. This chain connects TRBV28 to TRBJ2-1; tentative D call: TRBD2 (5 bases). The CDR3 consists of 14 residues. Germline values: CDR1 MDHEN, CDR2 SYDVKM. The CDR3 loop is CASSARVRGNVQFF. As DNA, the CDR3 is TGTGCCAGCAGTGCCCGCGTTCGGGGAAATGTGCAGTTCTTC.

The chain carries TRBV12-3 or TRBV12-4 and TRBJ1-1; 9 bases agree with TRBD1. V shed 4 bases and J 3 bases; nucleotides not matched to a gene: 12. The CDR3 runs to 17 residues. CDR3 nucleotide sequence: TGTGCCAGCAGTTCCACCGAATTGACAGGGGGGGACACTGAAGCTTTCTTT. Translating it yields CASSSTELTGGDTEAFF.

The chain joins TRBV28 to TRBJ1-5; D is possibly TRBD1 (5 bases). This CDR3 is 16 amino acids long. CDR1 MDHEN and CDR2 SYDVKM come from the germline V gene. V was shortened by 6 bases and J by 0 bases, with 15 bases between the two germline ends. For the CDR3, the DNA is TGTGCCAGCAGCCGGGGTGGGGGTTATAGCAATCAGCCCCAGCATTTT. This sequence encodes CASSRGGGYSNQPQHF.